Listed here are 9 T cell receptor beta chains from one sample, sequenced in a study of beta chain features in type 1 diabetes. The study reverse transcribed the entire isolated RNA, so it sequenced expressed TCRB transcripts. Profiled with immunoSEQ multiplex PCR; TCRdb holds only in-frame clones, not every one. Of approximately 470,000 clones in the sample, about 30% were seen once. Sequenced input: naive CD4+ T cells from blood. These TCRs come from a young man in good health.

CDR3 loop: CASSPQQMGIETQYF. The CDR3 coding sequence is TGTGCCAGCAGCCCCCAGCAGATGGGTATTGAGACCCAGTACTTC. The chain uses TRBV9 and TRBJ2-5; no reliable D call. V was pared by 4 bases and J by 5 bases, with 18 bases between. The CDR3 spans 15 residues. Germline V gene lookup returns CDR1 SGDLS and CDR2 YYNGEE.

V is TRBV30 and J is TRBJ2-4; a possible D gene is TRBD1 (6 bases). The CDR3 covers 16 residues. Germline CDR1 is GTSNPN and CDR2 is SVGIG (reference sequence). The V gene lost 0 bases and the J gene lost 6 bases, with 18 bases spanning the gap. The CDR3 here is CAWSVKRWGPGNIQYF. CDR3 bases: TGTGCCTGGAGTGTTAAGCGCTGGGGGCCGGGAAACATTCAGTACTTC.

This clone was observed a few times. V and J are TRBV15 and TRBJ2-7; D unresolved. In germline, CDR1 is LNHNV, CDR2 YYDKDF (reference sequence). The CDR3 is made up of 14 amino acids. The V gene lost 6 bases and the J gene lost 3 bases, with 15 bases spanning the gap. CDR3 coding DNA: TGTGCCACCAGGGCCACCTTATTAAGCTACGAGCAGTACTTC. Translating gives CATRATLLSYEQYF.

This rearrangement joins TRBV25-1 to TRBJ2-7, with D possibly called TRBD1 or TRBD2 (5 bases each). The CDR3 consists of 15 residues. The germline V gene encodes CDR1 MGHDK and CDR2 SYGVNS. V was trimmed by 4 bases and J by 6 bases, leaving 19 bases between them. The CDR3 spells CASSVNLGRRTEQYF. In DNA, the CDR3 is TGTGCCAGCAGTGTAAACTTGGGACGGCGCACCGAGCAGTACTTC.

Only a few counts were recorded for this clone. The J gene is TRBJ2-2, the V gene TRBV29-1; 11 bases map to TRBD1. The CDR3 sequence is 13 residues long. Germline V gives CDR1 SQVTM, CDR2 ANQGSEA. V lost 5 bases and J lost 7; bases outside the gene matches: 3. The CDR3 DNA follows: TGCAGCGTTAGGACAGGGGGCGGCGGGGAGCTGTTTTTT. Translated, it gives CSVRTGGGGELFF.

This clone was seen only a few times. The rearrangement joins TRBV7-2 to TRBJ2-7; the D gene is possibly TRBD2 (5 bases). Germline V gene lookup returns CDR1 SGHTA and CDR2 FQGNSA. Trimming pared 1 base from V and 5 bases from J, leaving 6 bases between. CDR3 length equals 12 residues. The DNA of the CDR3 is TGTGCCAGCAGCTTAGATAGCGACGAGCAGTACTTC. Amino acid sequence: CASSLDSDEQYF.

This chain uses TRBV7-2 with TRBJ2-1; 8 nucleotides match TRBD2. Germline CDR1 SGHTA, CDR2 FQGNSA. V shed 5 bases, J shed 1 base, and the junction held 4 bases outside the gene matches. CDR3 length equals 15 residues. The CDR3 is CASSGGLASYNEQFF. The CDR3 region has the DNA TGTGCCAGCAGCGGAGGACTAGCTTCCTACAATGAGCAGTTCTTC.

V gene TRBV30 combines with J gene TRBJ2-1; D is perhaps TRBD2 (5 bases). V lost 8 bases and J 0 bases, leaving 14 bases between the germline ends. Germline CDR1 is GTSNPN and CDR2 is SVGIG (reference sequence). The CDR3 loop spans 14 amino acids. CDR3 residues: CAQRRRSSYNEQFF. In nucleotides, the CDR3 is TGTGCCCAGAGGAGGCGGAGCTCCTACAATGAGCAGTTCTTC. The full variable domain, its missing parts supplied by reference TRBV30 and TRBJ2-1, is SQTIHQWPATLVQPVGSPLSLECTVEGTSNPNLYWYRQAAGRGLQLLFYSVGIGQISSEVPQNLSASRPQDRQFILSSKKLLLSDSGFYLCAQRRRSSYNEQFFGPGTRLTVL.

The CDR3, as DNA: TGTGCCAGCAGCCAAAGACAGGTCGCCTACAATGAGCAGTTCTTC. Translated: CASSQRQVAYNEQFF. V gene TRBV7-2 combines with J gene TRBJ2-1; D might be TRBD1 (6 bases). The CDR3 is 15 residues long. Deletions cut 5 bases from V and 2 bases from J, with 13 bases between. CDR1 is SGHTA and CDR2 is FQGNSA in the germline V gene. Full variable domain (remainder filled in from reference TRBV7-2 and TRBJ2-1): GAGVSQSPSNKVTEKGKDVELRCDPISGHTALYWYRQSLGQGLEFLIYFQGNSAPDKSGLPSDRFSAERTGGSVSTLTIQRTQQEDSAVYLCASSQRQVAYNEQFFGPGTRLTVL.